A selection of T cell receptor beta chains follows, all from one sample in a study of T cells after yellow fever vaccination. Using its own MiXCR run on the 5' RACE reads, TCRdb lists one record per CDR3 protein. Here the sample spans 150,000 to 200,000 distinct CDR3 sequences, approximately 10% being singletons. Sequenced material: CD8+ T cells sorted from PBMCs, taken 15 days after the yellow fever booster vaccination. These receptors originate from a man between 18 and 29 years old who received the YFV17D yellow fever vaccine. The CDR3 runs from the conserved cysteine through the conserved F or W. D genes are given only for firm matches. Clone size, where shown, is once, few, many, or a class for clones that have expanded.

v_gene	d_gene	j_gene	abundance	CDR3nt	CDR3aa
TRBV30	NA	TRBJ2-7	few	TGTGCCTGGAGCAACGAGGGGGATTCGTACTTC	CAWSNEGDSYF
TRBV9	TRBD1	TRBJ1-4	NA	TGTGCCAGCAGTACAGGGGCTGCTACTAATGAAAAACTGTTTTTT	CASSTGAATNEKLFF
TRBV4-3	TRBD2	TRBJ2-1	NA	TGCGCCAGCAGCCAAGGTAGCGGGGGTTACTCCTACAATGAGCAGTTCTTC	CASSQGSGGYSYNEQFF
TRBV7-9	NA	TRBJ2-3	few	TGTGCCAGCAGCCCCCCTAGGCCTAATAGCACAGATACGCAGTATTTT	CASSPPRPNSTDTQYF
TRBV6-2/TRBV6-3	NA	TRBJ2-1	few	TGTGCCAGCGGGGGGGCGTCCTACAATGAGCAGTTCTTC	CASGGASYNEQFF
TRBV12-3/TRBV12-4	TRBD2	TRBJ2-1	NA	TGTGCCAGCAGTTTAAGTGGTAGCGGGGGCCGTAGCTCCTACAATGAGCAGTTCTTC	CASSLSGSGGRSSYNEQFF
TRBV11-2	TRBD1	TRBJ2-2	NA	TGTGCCAGCAGCTTAGATCACAGGGGTACAGGGGAGCTGTTTTTT	CASSLDHRGTGELFF
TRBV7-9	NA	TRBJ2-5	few	TGTGCCAGCAGCTTAGTTGGCGGAGAAGAGACCCAGTACTTC	CASSLVGGEETQYF
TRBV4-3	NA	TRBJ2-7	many	TGCGCCAGCAGCTACGGGTCGAGCTCCTACGAGCAGTACTTC	CASSYGSSSYEQYF
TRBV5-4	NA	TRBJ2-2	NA	TGTGCCAGCAGCGCGCTAGGGGAGAACACCGGGGAGCTGTTTTTT	CASSALGENTGELFF
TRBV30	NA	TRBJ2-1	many	TGTGCCTGGAGTGTACCCGAGGGGGAGGTGAATGAGCAGTTCTTC	CAWSVPEGEVNEQFF
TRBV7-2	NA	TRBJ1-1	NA	TGTGCCGGGCGGTTGGGGGCTTTCTTT	CAGRLGAFF
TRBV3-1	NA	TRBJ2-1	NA	TGTGCCAGCAGCCAAGATCGTAATGAGCAGTTCTTC	CASSQDRNEQFF
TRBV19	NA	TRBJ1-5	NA	TGTGCCAGTAGCCACGGGGCAGGGCAGAGGGGTTTTTCAAAGTTCAATCAGCCCCAGCATTTT	CASSHGAGQRGFSKFNQPQHF
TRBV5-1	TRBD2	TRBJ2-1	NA	TGCGCCAGCAGCCGGGGACTAGCGGCGTACAATGAGCAGTTCTTC	CASSRGLAAYNEQFF
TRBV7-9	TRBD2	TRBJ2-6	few	TGTGCCAGCAGCACCACCCCGGGGGGGAGTGGGGCCAACGTCCTGACTTTC	CASSTTPGGSGANVLTF
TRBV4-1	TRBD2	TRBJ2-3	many	TGCGCCAGCAGCCAAGTGCTAGCGGGAGGCACAGATACGCAGTATTTT	CASSQVLAGGTDTQYF